This TCR beta chain was observed in a study of post-analysis software for immune sequencing data. Study details: In terms of disease course, relapsing-remitting, secondary progressive and progressive-relapsing multiple sclerosis were included.

Study-wide points: When compared against controls, multiple sclerosis patients showed significantly lower normalized Chao1 diversity. The five TRBV segments detected at higher frequency in patients than in controls included TRBV5-6, TRBV5-1 and TRBV20-1. Clustering by F measure revealed strong co-clustering among samples prepared together in one batch.

Built from TCR beta cDNA, the libraries had unique molecular identifiers in them. The T cell input of about 0.85 to 10 million gave about half a million cDNA molecules. TCRdb redid the calling of the PCR reads with MiXCR, one entry per CDR3 protein. The repertoire holds about 770,000 distinct CDR3 sequences, with 40% to 55% as singletons. Points on this clonotype: Antigen specificity is unknown.

Germline V lookup: CDR1 SEHNR, CDR2 FQNEAQ (reference sequence). V shed 4 bases and J 0 bases; nucleotides not matched to a gene: 10. The CDR3 has 17 residues. This chain links TRBV7-9 with TRBJ1-1, with 8 bases that match TRBD1. Source material: blood. This clonotype was sampled from a girl between 10 and 17 years old with multiple sclerosis. CDR3: CASSSLRQGTMNTEAFF. In nucleotides, the CDR3 is TGTGCCAGCAGCTCCCTACGACAGGGGACCATGAACACTGAAGCTTTCTTT.